This T cell receptor beta chain was captured by sequencing in a study of T-cell reconstitution after alpha-beta-depleted transplantation in children. This clonotype was seen a handful of times. Its antigen remains unidentified. Unique molecular identifiers tagged the TCRbeta library. From the PCR reads, TCRdb called clonotypes with MiXCR, one entry per CDR3 protein. The sample yields some 460,000 distinct CDR3 sequences, about 17% seen once. This CDR3 is 15 amino acids long. The V gene's germline CDR1 is SGHRS and CDR2 YFSETQ. V was pared by 0 bases and J by 3 bases, with 11 bases between. Whole-study results and caveats: Among T cells one year after transplant, newly produced cells accounted for most counts and diversity. Reportedly, alpha-beta T cells present about two months post-transplant originated from several hundred expanded clones of graft origin. Surviving recipient T cells and intrathymic progenitors accounted for some patients' high TCRbeta diversity at day 60.

This TCR was sampled from a boy in the first two years of life who had a stem cell transplant for Wiskott-Aldrich syndrome, so the T cells may come from the graft donor. This sequence joins TRBV5-1 and TRBJ2-3; tentatively, D is TRBD2 (5 bases). Sequenced material: PBMCs, mostly from graft donor cells, taken 360 days after TCRalphabeta/CD19-depleted stem cell transplant. The CDR3, as DNA: TGCGCCAGCAGCTTGGATCTAGCTAGTACAGATACGCAGTATTTT. The encoded protein is CASSLDLASTDTQYF.